This TCR beta chain stems from a study of prognosis after radiotherapy for stage I lung cancer. Study findings and constraints: Reportedly, the usage of TRBV and TRBJ genes was not the same in patients with and without metastases.

This clonotype has a count of ten or more. Its antigen is currently unknown. Template was genomic DNA; TCR beta CDR3 amplified in two multiplex PCR rounds. First-round PCR, the initial amplification, used primers specific to each TRBV and TRBJ gene. TCRdb reprocessed the multiplex PCR reads with MiXCR, giving one entry per CDR3 protein. The repertoire holds tens of thousands of distinct CDR3 sequences, approximately 25% seen once, with 6% to 9% in the top ten. The J segment lost 6 bases and the V segment lost 5 bases, leaving 8 bases of the junction unmatched. The CDR3 is made up of 15 amino acids. Germline V CDR1 and CDR2: LNHDA, SQIVND (reference sequence).

This chain uses TRBV19 with TRBJ2-1; 9 nucleotides agree with TRBD2. The sequence derives from a donor of 50 years or more with non-small cell lung cancer. Source: PBMCs, taken before or after stereotactic body radiation therapy (not recorded which). In DNA form, the CDR3 reads TGTGCCAGTAGTCCGCGCGGGGGGGGGGTCAATGAGCAGTTCTTC. Translating it yields CASSPRGGGVNEQFF.